This T cell receptor beta chain was captured in a study of blood T cell repertoires in COVID-19. On the study more broadly: PBMCs, B-cell-depleted T cells, or T cells were the source of the cDNA or gDNA that made up the material.

As processed by the authors: Amplification of reference gene primers provided the estimated nucleated cell counts. TCRdb's copy holds only in-frame clones and misses some; the assay was immunoSEQ multiplex PCR. Clone size and V and J calls were adopted from that table, with D and trimming inferred from the DNA. The data contain around 140,000 clones, about nine tenths of them seen just once; the ten biggest clones take up about a tenth. Per germline, CDR1 DFQATT and CDR2 SNEGSKA (reference sequence). The V gene lost 3 bases and the J gene lost 0 bases, with 9 bases spanning the gap. The CDR3 is 14 amino acids.

The gene calls are TRBV20-1 and TRBJ1-3; D gene unclear. The origin of this receptor is a man aged 45-65 years with acute or convalescent COVID-19. The sequenced sample was peripheral blood. CDR3 region: CSASPGASGNTIYF. In nucleotides, the CDR3 is TGCAGTGCTAGTCCGGGAGCCTCTGGAAACACCATATATTTT.